The TCR beta chain under discussion was sequenced for a study of technical replicates of blood from several donors. This CDR3 is 15 amino acids long. CDR1 and CDR2 (germline): SGHRS, YFSETQ. V lost 6 bases, J lost 9 bases, and 12 bases stayed unmatched. Assay: immunoSEQ multiplex PCR; the TCRdb copy retains only in-frame clones and omits some. The sample gives approximately 76,000 clones, approximately 86% of which show up once; approximately 4.6% is in the top ten. This receptor was obtained from a human donor in good health. Some clones in this sample may be carry-over from other donors' samples. Sequenced sample: PBMCs. The chain links TRBV5-1 to TRBJ2-3; 11 bases map to TRBD2. CDR3 sequence reads: CASTRDSGGASTQYF. The DNA for the CDR3 is TGCGCCAGCACCCGGGATAGCGGGGGGGCCTCGACGCAGTATTTT.